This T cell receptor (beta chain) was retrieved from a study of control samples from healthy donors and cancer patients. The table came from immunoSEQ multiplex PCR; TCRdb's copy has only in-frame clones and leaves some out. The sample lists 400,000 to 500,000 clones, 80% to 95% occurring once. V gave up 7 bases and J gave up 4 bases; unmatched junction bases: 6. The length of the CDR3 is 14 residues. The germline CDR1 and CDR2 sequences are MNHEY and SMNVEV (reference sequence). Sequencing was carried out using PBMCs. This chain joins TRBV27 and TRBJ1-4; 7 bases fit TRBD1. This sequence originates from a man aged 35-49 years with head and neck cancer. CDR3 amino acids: CASKPDRINEKLFF. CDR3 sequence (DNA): TGTGCCAGCAAACCGGACAGGATTAATGAAAAACTGTTTTTT.